These 11 T cell receptor beta chains came from one sample sequenced in a study of T cell responses to AZD1222 COVID-19 vaccine. The table came from immunoSEQ multiplex PCR; TCRdb's copy has only in-frame clones and leaves some out. The sample carries fewer than 120,000 clones, approximately 94% recorded once. This specimen was peripheral blood, taken 28 days after the second AZD1222 dose. The source is an adult who received the AZD1222 COVID-19 vaccine.

This chain links TRBV7-8 with TRBJ1-6; possibly TRBD1 for D (5 bases). The ends were cut back, 2 bases at V and 10 bases at J, with 15 bases in the middle. CDR3 length equals 15 residues. CDR1 is SGHVS and CDR2 is FQNEAQ in the germline V gene. This CDR3 is CASSLRGLDASPLHF. In DNA form, the CDR3 reads TGTGCCAGCAGCTTAAGGGGCCTCGACGCGTCACCCCTCCACTTT. Using reference TRBV7-8 and TRBJ1-6 for the parts outside the CDR3, the full variable domain is GAGVSQSPRYKVAKRGQDVALRCDPISGHVSLFWYQQALGQGPEFLTYFQNEAQLDKSGLPSDRFFAERPEGSVSTLKIQRTQQEDSAVYLCASSLRGLDASPLHFGNGTRLTVT.

The chain has TRBV11-2 and TRBJ2-7; 7 nucleotides agree with TRBD1. Germline assignment: CDR1 SGHAT and CDR2 FQNNGV. CDR3 size: 15 residues. The V segment lost 5 bases and the J segment 5 bases; nucleotides outside the gene matches: 12. CDR3 protein: CASSQGVTVGNEQYF. In DNA, the CDR3 is TGTGCCAGCAGCCAGGGGGTTACAGTGGGAAACGAGCAGTACTTC.

The genes are TRBV10-2 and TRBJ1-1, with D perhaps matching TRBD1 (5 bases). CDR1 and CDR2 (germline): WSHSY, SAAADI. V was pared by 7 bases and J by 1 base, with 10 bases between. The CDR3 loop spans 13 amino acids. CDR3: CASTGASNTEAFF. The CDR3 DNA is TGCGCCAGCACTGGGGCCTCGAACACTGAAGCTTTCTTT.

This clone was picked up one time. This chain joins TRBV18 and TRBJ1-1; D gene uncertain. The germline CDR1 and CDR2 sequences are KGHSH and LQKENI. The V end lost 2 bases, the J end lost 0 bases, and 7 bases lay between the germline ends. This CDR3 comprises 14 residues. In DNA, the CDR3 is TGTGCCAGCTCACCAGGCGGTATGAACACTGAAGCTTTCTTT. Protein product: CASSPGGMNTEAFF.

This chain connects TRBV27 to TRBJ1-5; D may be TRBD1 (6 bases). The V and J ends lost 4 bases and 4 bases respectively, with 11 bases between them. The CDR3 contains 14 residues. Germline V gene lookup returns CDR1 MNHEY and CDR2 SMNVEV (reference sequence). The CDR3 DNA follows: TGTGCCAGCAGTTCCCCCGGGACAAATCAGCCCCAGCATTTT. The encoded protein is CASSSPGTNQPQHF.

The rearrangement links TRBV2 to TRBJ2-1, with TRBD2 matching 13 bases. There are 14 residues in the CDR3. Germline V gene lookup returns CDR1 SNHLY and CDR2 FYNNEI. V gave up 7 bases and J gave up 9 bases; unmatched junction bases: 6. Written as DNA, the CDR3 is TGTGCCAGCATTGGACTAGCGGGAGCAGGTGAGCAGTTCTTC. This codes for CASIGLAGAGEQFF.

This rearrangement joins TRBV5-5 to TRBJ1-5, with TRBD1 matching over 7 bases. The CDR3 covers 16 residues. The germline CDR1 and CDR2 sequences are SGHKS and YYEKEE (reference sequence). V lost 0 bases to trimming and J lost 5 bases; unmatched junction nucleotides: 8. The CDR3 loop reads CASSLAGGQEHQPQHF. The CDR3 DNA reads TGTGCCAGCAGCTTGGCCGGAGGACAGGAGCATCAGCCCCAGCATTTT.

The chain links TRBV29-1 to TRBJ1-4; D unresolved. Germline V gives CDR1 SQVTM, CDR2 ANQGSEA. Trimming removed 1 base at V and 8 bases at J, with 14 bases between. CDR3 length: 14 residues. The chain's CDR3 is CSVEVGGREEKLFF. CDR3 nucleotide sequence: TGCAGCGTTGAAGTAGGCGGGCGCGAGGAAAAACTGTTTTTT.

The rearrangement uses TRBV28 and TRBJ1-5; no clear D. CDR1 is MDHEN, CDR2 SYDVKM, per germline. This CDR3 has 15 residues. Trimming left V 3 bases short and J 2 bases short, with 11 bases between. Here the CDR3 reads CASSLVGYGNQPQHF. CDR3 nucleotide sequence: TGTGCCAGCAGTTTGGTGGGGTACGGCAATCAGCCCCAGCATTTT.

Here the CDR3 DNA reads TGTGCCAGCAGTTACCTGGCGGGAGGGCCCGCAAATGAGCAGTTCTTC. Amino acid sequence: CASSYLAGGPANEQFF. The chain joins TRBV6-5 to TRBJ2-1; 9 positions match TRBD2. The CDR3 has 16 residues. Germline V gene sequence: CDR1 MNHEY, CDR2 SVGAGI. V was clipped by 2 bases and J by 7 bases; unmatched bases: 9.

The V call is TRBV18, the J call TRBJ1-2, with TRBD1 matching over 8 bases. Germline V gives CDR1 KGHSH, CDR2 LQKENI. J lost 6 bases, V lost 4 bases, and 4 bases had no gene match. The CDR3 runs 13 residues. The chain's CDR3 is CASSLQGEDGYTF. In nucleotides, the CDR3 is TGTGCCAGCTCACTACAGGGGGAAGATGGCTACACCTTC. Using reference TRBV18 and TRBJ1-2 for the parts outside the CDR3, the full variable domain is NAGVMQNPRHLVRRRGQEARLRCSPMKGHSHVYWYRQLPEEGLKFMVYLQKENIIDESGMPKERFSAEFPKEGPSILRIQQVVRGDSAAYFCASSLQGEDGYTFGSGTRLTVV.